Below, one TCR beta chain is given with its context. In germline, CDR1 is SSHAT, CDR2 FNYEAQ (reference sequence). This CDR3 contains 15 residues. V was cut by 6 bases and J by 6 bases, with 18 bases left in between. The sample belongs to a study of early T cells in non-severe SARS-CoV-2 infection. As for the study in general: Chains were not paired, and sequencing was done on bulk RNA from unsorted whole blood.

Unique molecular identifiers (one per individual cDNA molecule) were attached. TCRdb called the 5' RACE reads again in MiXCR, with one record for every CDR3 protein. The table has about 64,000 distinct CDR3 sequences, about 4.9% seen once. The specimen sequenced was whole blood. The chain links TRBV7-7 to TRBJ2-1, with D perhaps TRBD1 or TRBD2 (5 bases each). The clonotype was recovered from an adult who was a healthcare worker with PCR-confirmed SARS-CoV-2 infection or an uninfected control (not recorded which). In nucleotides, the CDR3 is TGTGCCAGCAGTTCCGGGGCTGCCGTATTCAATGAGCAGTTCTTC. Translated: CASSSGAAVFNEQFF.